The 28 T cell receptor beta chains listed next were all sequenced from one sample in a study of CD8+CD57+ T cells in acquired aplastic anemia. The template for TCR beta VDJ and CDR3 sequence profiling was genomic DNA. MiXCR, run by TCRdb on the reads, gives a single entry per CDR3 protein. The table has fewer than 200,000 distinct CDR3 sequences, under 50% seen once. Patients included in sequencing had previously demonstrated CD8+CD57+ cell expansion by flow cytometry. Sequenced material: sorted CD4+, CD8+, or CD8+CD57+ T cells (not recorded which) from PBMCs. These TCRs come from a human donor with aplastic anemia.

The chain carries TRBV28 and TRBJ1-3, with TRBD1 matching over 8 bases. This CDR3 spans 15 amino acids. Germline values: CDR1 MDHEN, CDR2 SYDVKM. J lost 2 bases, V lost 5 bases, and 5 bases had no gene match. The DNA for the CDR3 is TGTGCCAGCAGTGGGGACAGGAACACTGGAAACACCATATATTTT. Its protein product is CASSGDRNTGNTIYF.

J is TRBJ2-5 and V is TRBV27; a possible D gene is TRBD1 (8 bases). Germline assignment: CDR1 MNHEY and CDR2 SMNVEV (reference sequence). This CDR3 has 16 residues. Trimming stripped 5 bases from V and 5 bases from J, with 21 bases between. CDR3 nucleotides: TGTGCCAGCAGTACCCCTCAGGACAGGGAGGGCGAGACCCAGTACTTC. Protein sequence: CASSTPQDREGETQYF.

With respect to this clonotype: The junction differs from germline at one of its ends, possibly a read error. The chain couples TRBV7-7 to TRBJ2-5; TRBD2 matches 7 bases. The CDR3 loop spans 14 amino acids. The germline CDR1 and CDR2 sequences are SSHAT and FNYEAQ (reference sequence). CDR3 DNA sequence: TGTGCTAGCAGCCCCAGGGAGGGGCGAGAGACCCAGTACTTC. Amino acids: CASSPREGRETQYF.

The chain carries TRBV5-4 and TRBJ2-5; D might be TRBD2 (7 bases). Trimming shortened V by 4 bases and J by 5 bases, and 15 bases separated the two germline ends. Per the germline V gene, CDR1 is SGHNT and CDR2 is YYREEE (reference sequence). The CDR3 spans 14 residues. CDR3 coding DNA: TGTGCCAGCAGCACCGCGGGGGCCGGGGAGACCCAGTACTTC. Translated: CASSTAGAGETQYF.

This clonotype appeared once. The chain links TRBV2 to TRBJ2-3, with 15 bases matching TRBD2. CDR3 size: 17 residues. V shed 7 bases and J 4 bases; nucleotides not matched to a gene: 9. CDR1 is SNHLY, CDR2 FYNNEI, per germline. CDR3 in DNA: TGTGCCAGCAAGAGCGGGACTAGCGGGGGGCGACCAGATACGCAGTATTTT. Translation gives CASKSGTSGGRPDTQYF.

This chain joins TRBV19 and TRBJ2-7; 7 positions match TRBD1. The V and J ends lost 5 bases and 4 bases, in that order; junction bases with no gene match: 17. The CDR3 consists of 17 residues. CDR1 and CDR2 (germline): LNHDA, SQIVND (reference sequence). This chain's CDR3 is CASSAQTGTGTIYEQYF. The CDR3 DNA is TGTGCCAGTAGTGCCCAGACAGGGACGGGAACAATTTACGAGCAGTACTTC.

This sequence joins TRBV29-1 and TRBJ1-6, with D possibly TRBD1 on 5 matching bases. V lost 6 bases and J 8 bases, leaving 20 bases between the germline ends. Germline lookup yields CDR1 SQVTM and CDR2 ANQGSEA. The CDR3 spans 15 residues. As DNA, the CDR3 is TGCAGCGTACGAGCTTCCGGGACGGCTGATTCACCCCTCCACTTT. It specifies CSVRASGTADSPLHF. Drawing the rest from reference TRBV29-1 and TRBJ1-6, the complete variable domain is SAVISQKPSRDICQRGTSLTIQCQVDSQVTMMFWYRQQPGQSLTLIATANQGSEATYESGFVIDKFPISRPNLTFSTLTVSNMSPEDSSIYLCSVRASGTADSPLHFGNGTRLTVT.

The chain uses TRBV20-1 and TRBJ2-7, with D tentatively TRBD1 or TRBD2 (6 bases each). V was shortened by 5 bases and J by 0 bases, with 14 bases between the two germline ends. CDR3 length: 14 amino acids. Germline CDR1 DFQATT, CDR2 SNEGSKA (reference sequence). DNA for the CDR3: TGCAGTGCTGGGGGGCACTTGAGCTCCTACGAGCAGTACTTC. It translates to CSAGGHLSSYEQYF.

The chain uses TRBV2 and TRBJ2-3, with D possibly matching TRBD2 (5 bases). The germline gives CDR1 SNHLY, CDR2 FYNNEI. The CDR3 extends over 14 amino acids. The ends were cut back, 11 bases at V and 4 bases at J, with 19 bases in the middle. The CDR3 reads CAGSSRVSPDTQYF. As DNA, the CDR3 is TGTGCCGGTTCGTCGAGGGTAAGCCCAGATACGCAGTATTTT.

This clonotype was seen a handful of times. The V call is TRBV27, the J call TRBJ1-1; D possibly corresponds to TRBD1 (6 bases). Trimming left V 6 bases short and J 5 bases short, with 16 bases between. This CDR3 comprises 14 residues. CDR1 is MNHEY and CDR2 is SMNVEV in the germline V gene (reference sequence). This chain's CDR3 is CASRAGALRTEAFF. CDR3 nucleotides: TGTGCCAGCAGAGCAGGGGCCCTTCGGACTGAAGCTTTCTTT.

The J gene is TRBJ2-3, the V gene TRBV29-1; D is unclear. This CDR3 is built from 9 residues. The V end lost 6 bases, the J end lost 2 bases, and 0 bases lay between the germline ends. Germline V lookup: CDR1 SQVTM, CDR2 ANQGSEA. CDR3 in amino acids: CSVTDTQYF. For the CDR3, the DNA is TGCAGCGTCACAGATACGCAGTATTTT.

Worth noting for this clonotype: A junction boundary mismatches the germline segment, possibly from a read error. The J gene is TRBJ2-1, the V gene TRBV3-1; 10 bases align to TRBD2. Germline-derived CDR1 and CDR2 are LGHDT and YNNKEL (reference sequence). This CDR3 is built from 15 residues. CDR3 amino acids: CASSQGGLAKDEQFF. The CDR3 DNA reads TGTGCCAGCAGTCAAGGGGGACTAGCGAAAGATGAGCAGTTCTTC.

This clonotype has ten or more counts. This CDR3 is missing its conserved last phenylalanine or tryptophan, likely due to a read error. V is TRBV20-1 and J is TRBJ2-5; no definite D call. The CDR3 is 10 residues long. V gave up 3 bases and J gave up 5 bases, with 4 bases separating them. The germline V gene encodes CDR1 DFQATT and CDR2 SNEGSKA (reference sequence). CDR3 region: CSARWETQYL. CDR3 bases: TGCAGTGCTAGGTGGGAGACCCAGTACCTC.

The CDR3, as DNA: TGTGCCAGCAGATCTCTCGGGGACTACCGCTGGGATGAGCAGTTCTTC. Amino acids: CASRSLGDYRWDEQFF. This chain uses TRBV6-2 or TRBV6-3 with TRBJ2-1; TRBD2 aligns across 7 bases. The CDR3 is 16 amino acids. With V trimmed by 6 bases and J by 8 bases, 16 bases remained unmatched. The germline gives CDR1 MNHEY, CDR2 SVGEGT.

A single count supports this clonotype. V gene TRBV6-1 combines with J gene TRBJ2-3; 7 bases agree with TRBD2. The CDR3 covers 16 residues. The trim removed 5 bases at V and 0 bases at J, leaving 8 bases unmatched. Germline assignment: CDR1 MNHNS and CDR2 SASEGT. CDR3: CASSRGAGRSTDTQYF. CDR3 DNA: TGTGCCAGCAGTCGGGGAGCGGGGCGTAGCACAGATACGCAGTATTTT.

This clonotype was found many times. The chain employs TRBV29-1 and TRBJ2-1; 9 nucleotides line up with TRBD1. Germline lookup yields CDR1 SQVTM and CDR2 ANQGSEA. After removal of 2 bases from V and 1 base from J, the junction contained 3 bases not matched to a gene. This CDR3 contains 15 residues. The CDR3 region is CSVETGGSSYNEQFF. CDR3 DNA: TGCAGCGTTGAAACAGGGGGCTCATCCTACAATGAGCAGTTCTTC.

This clonotype came up many times. The chain is built from TRBV6-1 and TRBJ1-2; D is possibly TRBD1 (6 bases). V shed 6 bases and J shed 6 bases, with 14 bases lying between them. Germline assignment: CDR1 MNHNS and CDR2 SASEGT. This CDR3 has 13 amino acids. The CDR3 spells CASRGAAGDGYTF. The DNA for the CDR3 is TGTGCCAGCAGGGGGGCGGCGGGCGATGGCTACACCTTC.

This clonotype was recorded many times. The rearrangement uses TRBV20-1 and TRBJ2-5; maybe TRBD2 (6 bases). The CDR3 sequence is 14 residues long. Germline loops: CDR1 DFQATT, CDR2 SNEGSKA (reference sequence). The V and J ends lost 0 bases and 5 bases respectively, with 13 bases between them. The CDR3 loop is CSARDRERAETQYF. CDR3 nucleotides: TGCAGTGCTAGAGATAGAGAGCGGGCGGAGACCCAGTACTTC.

This chain's CDR3 is CATSRLVGRPDYNEQFF. For the CDR3, the DNA is TGTGCCACCAGCAGACTAGTGGGCAGGCCGGACTACAATGAGCAGTTCTTC. The chain links TRBV15 to TRBJ2-1; the D is unclear. This CDR3 contains 17 residues. Trimming stripped 2 bases from V and 3 bases from J, with 17 bases between. CDR1 and CDR2 from the germline V gene are LNHNV and YYDKDF (reference sequence).

The gene calls are TRBV15 and TRBJ2-7; 9 bases are shared with TRBD2. CDR3 length: 14 amino acids. J gave up 5 bases and V 6 bases, and 8 bases lay outside the gene matches. The germline V gene has CDR1 LNHNV and CDR2 YYDKDF (reference sequence). The CDR3 bases are TGTGCCACCAGGCGGGGGGGAGGGCCAAACGAGCAGTACTTC. Amino acid sequence: CATRRGGGPNEQYF.

This clonotype was found many times. This chain uses TRBV7-2 with TRBJ2-1; 10 bases map to TRBD2. Germline V gene lookup returns CDR1 SGHTA and CDR2 FQGNSA. This CDR3 comprises 17 residues. J was trimmed by 10 bases and V by 3 bases; bases with no gene match: 15. This CDR3 reads CASSFSRPAGGPWEQFF. The DNA of the CDR3 is TGTGCCAGCAGCTTTTCCCGGCCAGCGGGGGGGCCTTGGGAGCAGTTCTTC.

This clonotype was seen ten or more times. The chain recombines TRBV7-2 with TRBJ1-5; no clear D. Trimming removed 5 bases at V and 3 bases at J, with 14 bases between. Germline-derived CDR1 and CDR2 are SGHTA and FQGNSA. The CDR3 loop spans 15 amino acids. The CDR3 sequence is CASSRARGDNQPQHF. CDR3 DNA: TGTGCCAGCAGCCGGGCCCGGGGAGACAATCAGCCCCAGCATTTT.

The rearrangement links TRBV10-3 to TRBJ2-7; 8 positions agree with TRBD1. The V segment lost 8 bases and the J segment 2 bases; nucleotides outside the gene matches: 17. Germline values: CDR1 ENHRY, CDR2 SYGVKD. CDR3 length: 17 amino acids. The CDR3 is CAISSTGARSVAYEQYF. Here the CDR3 DNA reads TGTGCCATCTCTTCGACAGGGGCTCGCTCGGTGGCCTACGAGCAGTACTTC.

This clonotype was found many times. The J gene is TRBJ1-5, the V gene TRBV7-9, with D unclear. Germline V CDR1 and CDR2: SEHNR, FQNEAQ (reference sequence). Trimming left V 7 bases short and J 2 bases short, with 15 bases between. The CDR3 sequence is 15 residues long. CDR3 coding DNA: TGTGCCAGCACCCTGGGAGGGAAAGGCAATCAGCCCCAGCATTTT. It translates to CASTLGGKGNQPQHF.

This clonotype was found once. V gene TRBV10-3 combines with J gene TRBJ2-7, with D perhaps TRBD1 (6 bases). Germline lookup yields CDR1 ENHRY and CDR2 SYGVKD. This CDR3 region has 14 residues. V lost 5 bases to trimming and J lost 2 bases, with 13 bases between them. The CDR3 coding sequence is TGTGCCATCAGTAACACAGGGCCTCCCTACGAGCAGTACTTC. Protein product: CAISNTGPPYEQYF.

The chain combines TRBV5-1 with TRBJ2-7; D possibly corresponds to TRBD2 (6 bases). The germline V gene has CDR1 SGHRS and CDR2 YFSETQ. The V end was cut by 0 bases, the J end by 3 bases, with 13 bases between. The CDR3 totals 15 residues. The CDR3 loop is CASSLGETGDYEQYF. The CDR3, as DNA: TGCGCCAGCAGCTTGGGTGAGACGGGGGACTACGAGCAGTACTTC.

Details on this clonotype: Just one base apart from a much larger clone, this may be a read error. The chain uses TRBV5-1 and TRBJ2-5; D perhaps matches TRBD2 (6 bases). The CDR3 contains 16 residues. The V end lost 5 bases, the J end lost 5 bases, and 22 bases lay between the germline ends. Germline V gene lookup returns CDR1 SGHRS and CDR2 YFSETQ. CDR3 nucleotides: TGCGCCAGCAGTGGGCCTGGAGGGCCGAGTGGGGAGACCCAGTACTTC. The encoded protein is CASSGPGGPSGETQYF.

The chain has TRBV2 and TRBJ2-7, with 7 bases identical to TRBD2. After removal of 6 bases from V and 2 bases from J, the junction contained 4 bases not matched to a gene. Per the germline V gene, CDR1 is SNHLY and CDR2 is FYNNEI. The CDR3 is 13 amino acids. CDR3 in amino acids: CASSVTSAYEQYF. The CDR3 DNA follows: TGTGCCAGCAGCGTCACTAGCGCCTACGAGCAGTACTTC. Filled out from reference TRBV2 and TRBJ2-7, the complete variable domain reads EPEVTQTPSHQVTQMGQEVILRCVPISNHLYFYWYRQILGQKVEFLVSFYNNEISEKSEIFDDQFSVERPDGSNFTLKIRSTKLEDSAMYFCASSVTSAYEQYFGPGTRLTVT.